This T cell receptor (beta chain) was sequenced in a study of T cell responses to AZD1222 COVID-19 vaccine. Trimming pared 2 bases from V and 2 bases from J, leaving 13 bases between. Looked up from germline, CDR1 is MNHEY and CDR2 is SVGAGI. This CDR3 contains 16 residues. Repertoires were generated with immunoSEQ multiplex PCR, while TCRdb's copy carries only in-frame clones and drops some. The sample holds about 100,000 clones, about 86% seen once. The receptor was isolated from an adult in good health. The V gene is TRBV6-5, the J gene TRBJ2-1, with a possible D match to TRBD1 (6 bases). The specimen was peripheral blood, collected on day 0 of AZD1222 vaccination. CDR3: CASSYILGQPYNEQFF. DNA of the CDR3: TGTGCCAGCAGTTACATCCTAGGACAGCCCTACAATGAGCAGTTCTTC.